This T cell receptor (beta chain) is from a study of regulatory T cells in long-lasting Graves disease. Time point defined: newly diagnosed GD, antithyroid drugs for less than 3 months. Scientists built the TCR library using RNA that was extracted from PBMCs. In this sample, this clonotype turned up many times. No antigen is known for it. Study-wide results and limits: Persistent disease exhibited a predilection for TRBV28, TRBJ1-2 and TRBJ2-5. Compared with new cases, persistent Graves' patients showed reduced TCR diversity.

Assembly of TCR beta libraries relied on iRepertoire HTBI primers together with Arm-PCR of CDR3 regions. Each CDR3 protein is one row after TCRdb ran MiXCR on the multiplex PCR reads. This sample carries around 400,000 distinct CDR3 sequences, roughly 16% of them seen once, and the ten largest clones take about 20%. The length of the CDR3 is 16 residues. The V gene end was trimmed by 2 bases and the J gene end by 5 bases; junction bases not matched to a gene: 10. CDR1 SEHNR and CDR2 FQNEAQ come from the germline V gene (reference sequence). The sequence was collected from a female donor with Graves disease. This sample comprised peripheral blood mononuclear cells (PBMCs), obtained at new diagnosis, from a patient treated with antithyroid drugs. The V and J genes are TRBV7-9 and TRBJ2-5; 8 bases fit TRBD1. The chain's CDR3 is CASSLPPRGPWETQYF. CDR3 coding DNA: TGTGCCAGCAGCTTACCGCCCAGGGGGCCATGGGAGACCCAGTACTTC.